Below are 26 T cell receptor beta chains sequenced from a single sample in a study of cytomegalovirus exposure and HLA in healthy donors. Primers for the PCR totalled 60 Vbeta and 13 Jbeta. Produced via immunoSEQ multiplex PCR; TCRdb's table is partial and in-frame only. This repertoire shows 130,000 or so clones, about 80% found once; its top ten account for 5% to 6%. The sequencing input was PBMCs. These receptors were collected from a man aged 30 to 45 in good health and CMV-seronegative.

The chain carries TRBV29-1 and TRBJ2-4, with 14 nucleotides matching TRBD2. Trimming cost V 7 bases and J 15 bases; bases outside gene matches: 11. The CDR3 length is 13 residues. Per the germline V gene, CDR1 is SQVTM and CDR2 is ANQGSEA. CDR3 DNA sequence: TGCAGCGAGGGGACTAGCGGGAGAGAAGGTCGGTACTTC. It translates to CSEGTSGREGRYF.

The rearrangement joins TRBV28 to TRBJ1-2; tentatively, D is TRBD1 (5 bases). The germline V gene has CDR1 MDHEN and CDR2 SYDVKM. The CDR3 is made up of 13 amino acids. V lost 6 bases to trimming and J lost 2 bases, with 10 bases between them. CDR3 nucleotides: TGTGCCAGCAGGGATCCAGGGAACTATGGCTACACCTTC. This sequence encodes CASRDPGNYGYTF.

This clone was seen once. CDR3 residues: CATSPWAETQYF. In DNA form, the CDR3 reads TGTGCCACCAGCCCCTGGGCAGAGACCCAGTACTTC. The genes are TRBV15 and TRBJ2-5, with D uncertain. The germline V gene has CDR1 LNHNV and CDR2 YYDKDF (reference sequence). Trimming took off 5 bases at V and 4 bases at J, with 8 bases between the two ends. The CDR3 spans 12 residues. The full variable domain, its missing parts supplied by reference TRBV15 and TRBJ2-5, is DAMVIQNPRYQVTQFGKPVTLSCSQTLNHNVMYWYQQKSSQAPKLLFHYYDKDFNNEADTPDNFQSRRPNTSFCFLDIRSPGLGDTAMYLCATSPWAETQYFGPGTRLLVL.

The chain couples TRBV10-3 to TRBJ2-7, with 8 bases lining up with TRBD1. CDR3 length: 15 residues. Germline CDR1 and CDR2: ENHRY and SYGVKD. V lost 6 bases and J lost 0; bases outside the gene matches: 7. CDR3 DNA sequence: TGTGCCATCAGATCCGGGACAGGATCCTCCTACGAGCAGTACTTC. This encodes CAIRSGTGSSYEQYF.

The chain uses TRBV19 and TRBJ2-7; TRBD1 aligns across 7 bases. The germline V gene has CDR1 LNHDA and CDR2 SQIVND (reference sequence). The CDR3 is 14 amino acids. V was pared by 5 bases and J by 4 bases, with 8 bases of the junction left unmatched. This chain's CDR3 is CASSSGTVLYEQYF. The CDR3 bases are TGTGCCAGTAGTTCCGGGACAGTCCTATACGAGCAGTACTTC.

This chain links TRBV28 with TRBJ2-4, with 9 bases aligning to TRBD1. V lost 6 bases to trimming and J lost 3 bases; unmatched junction nucleotides: 9. The CDR3 is made up of 16 amino acids. Germline V CDR1 and CDR2: MDHEN, SYDVKM. The CDR3 is CASSPGTGLGKNIQYF. CDR3 nucleotide sequence: TGTGCCAGCAGCCCCGGGACAGGGTTGGGCAAAAACATTCAGTACTTC.

The count of this clone is one. This chain uses TRBV27 with TRBJ2-7; a possible D gene is TRBD2 (6 bases). Trimming removed 0 bases at V and 3 bases at J, with 12 bases between. Germline V gives CDR1 MNHEY, CDR2 SMNVEV (reference sequence). The CDR3 length is 15 residues. The CDR3 DNA sequence: TGTGCCAGCAGTTTATCTAAGGGAGGTGTCTACGAGCAGTACTTC. Translating gives CASSLSKGGVYEQYF.

The chain carries TRBV30 and TRBJ1-5; TRBD1 matches at 7 bases. The CDR3 has 14 amino acids. Germline CDR1 GTSNPN, CDR2 SVGIG (reference sequence). Trimming cost V 5 bases and J 4 bases; bases outside gene matches: 8. The CDR3 bases are TGTGCCTGGGACTACGGGACAGAGAATCAGCCCCAGCATTTT. This encodes CAWDYGTENQPQHF.

The V call is TRBV7-2, the J call TRBJ2-3; tentative D call: TRBD1 (6 bases). This CDR3 is built from 15 residues. Germline V gene lookup returns CDR1 SGHTA and CDR2 FQGNSA. Trimming removed 1 base at V and 8 bases at J, with 16 bases between. In nucleotides, the CDR3 is TGTGCCAGCAGCTTAGACAGGGCCTGGGCAGGTACGCAGTATTTT. This sequence encodes CASSLDRAWAGTQYF.

The chain uses TRBV29-1 and TRBJ2-7; TRBD2 is a possible D gene (6 bases). The V gene lost 7 bases and the J gene lost 3 bases, with 19 bases spanning the gap. This CDR3 has 14 residues. The germline V gene has CDR1 SQVTM and CDR2 ANQGSEA. The CDR3 loop is CSASQGGVGYEQYF. CDR3 DNA: TGCAGCGCCTCCCAGGGAGGTGTGGGCTACGAGCAGTACTTC.

The chain combines TRBV5-5 with TRBJ1-5; 7 bases align to TRBD1. J was trimmed by 2 bases and V by 2 bases; bases with no gene match: 1. CDR1 is SGHKS, CDR2 YYEKEE, per germline (reference sequence). This CDR3 is 14 amino acids long. The CDR3 loop reads CASSFGQGNQPQHF. The CDR3 DNA reads as TGTGCCAGCAGCTTTGGACAGGGCAATCAGCCCCAGCATTTT.

The J gene is TRBJ2-5, the V gene TRBV25-1; the match to TRBD1 covers 9 bases. Germline V gives CDR1 MGHDK, CDR2 SYGVNS. The V segment lost 2 bases and the J segment 11 bases; nucleotides outside the gene matches: 12. CDR3 size: 15 residues. DNA for the CDR3: TGTGCCAGCAGTGAACTCCGGGACAGGGCTTTCGGGCAGTACTTC. Translated, it gives CASSELRDRAFGQYF.

The chain carries TRBV7-9 and TRBJ2-7; 7 nucleotides agree with TRBD1. Trimming took 5 bases from V and 3 from J; bases not matched to a gene: 10. The CDR3 runs to 15 residues. Germline CDR1 and CDR2: SEHNR and FQNEAQ (reference sequence). The CDR3 DNA reads TGTGCCAGCAGCGCTCATTCCGGGACAGACTACGAGCAGTACTTC. This sequence encodes CASSAHSGTDYEQYF. The full variable domain, with the rest looked up from reference TRBV7-9 and TRBJ2-7, is DTGVSQNPRHKITKRGQNVTFRCDPISEHNRLYWYRQTLGQGPEFLTYFQNEAQLEKSRLLSDRFSAERPKGSFSTLEIQRTEQGDSAMYLCASSAHSGTDYEQYFGPGTRLTVT.

This clone was counted a few times. V gene TRBV7-6 combines with J gene TRBJ2-3; 11 nucleotides agree with TRBD2. The V segment lost 1 base and the J segment 2 bases; nucleotides outside the gene matches: 2. CDR1 is SGHVS and CDR2 is FNYEAQ in the germline V gene. The CDR3 is 16 amino acids. The CDR3 DNA reads as TGTGCCAGCAGCTTAGGACTAGCGGGGATCACAGATACGCAGTATTTT. Encoded protein: CASSLGLAGITDTQYF.

V gene TRBV27 combines with J gene TRBJ2-1, with a tentative D call TRBD1 (5 bases). The CDR3 length is 13 residues. Trimming cost V 2 bases and J 4 bases, with 6 bases left between them. Germline loops: CDR1 MNHEY, CDR2 SMNVEV (reference sequence). The CDR3 nucleotides are TGTGCCAGCAGTTTAACAGGATACAATGAGCAGTTCTTC. Translated: CASSLTGYNEQFF.

The V and J genes are TRBV5-4 and TRBJ1-5, with TRBD1 identical over 9 bases. The CDR3 contains 15 residues. Trimming cost V 4 bases and J 7 bases; bases outside gene matches: 9. Per germline, CDR1 SGHNT and CDR2 YYREEE (reference sequence). CDR3 bases: TGTGCCAGCAGCCTAGGGACAGGGTTAGGGCAGCCCCAGCATTTT. Protein sequence: CASSLGTGLGQPQHF.

The genes are TRBV28 and TRBJ2-7, with D unresolved. V lost 6 bases and J 6 bases, leaving 18 bases between the germline ends. The CDR3 sequence is 14 residues long. Germline CDR1 and CDR2: MDHEN and SYDVKM. CDR3 loop: CASRMKVPSGEQYF. CDR3 coding DNA: TGTGCCAGCAGGATGAAGGTTCCCTCGGGCGAGCAGTACTTC.

This chain links TRBV18 with TRBJ2-7; a possible D gene is TRBD1 (5 bases). The V end was cut by 3 bases, the J end by 3 bases, with 9 bases between. This CDR3 has 13 residues. Germline V gene sequence: CDR1 KGHSH, CDR2 LQKENI. The CDR3 is CASSPGQIYEQYF. The CDR3, as DNA: TGTGCCAGCTCACCGGGGCAGATCTACGAGCAGTACTTC.

The chain has TRBV28 and TRBJ1-5; 7 bases line up with TRBD1. CDR3 size: 15 residues. The germline V gene has CDR1 MDHEN and CDR2 SYDVKM. V trimming: 7 bases; J trimming: 1 base; junction bases outside the gene matches: 7. CDR3 amino acids: CASTPQGQSNQPQHF. For the CDR3, the DNA is TGTGCCAGCACTCCACAGGGGCAAAGCAATCAGCCCCAGCATTTT.

The chain has TRBV5-1 and TRBJ2-1; 8 bases agree with TRBD2. Germline V CDR1 and CDR2: SGHRS, YFSETQ. CDR3 length: 17 amino acids. Unmatched junction bases numbered 7, after V lost 0 bases and J lost 2 bases. The CDR3 region is CASSLVGGGPTYNEQFF. CDR3 nucleotide sequence: TGCGCCAGCAGCTTGGTCGGCGGGGGGCCTACCTACAATGAGCAGTTCTTC.

Notes on this clone: At one boundary the junction diverges from the germline segment, which might be a read error. The chain combines TRBV7-7 with TRBJ2-3; D is perhaps TRBD1 (5 bases). The CDR3 length is 15 residues. In germline, CDR1 is SSHAT, CDR2 FNYEAQ (reference sequence). The CDR3 loop reads CASSTGGASTDTQYF. CDR3 DNA sequence: TGTGCTAGCAGCACAGGCGGTGCTAGCACAGATACGCAGTATTTT.

The rearrangement links TRBV28 to TRBJ1-3; weak D call: TRBD1 (6 bases). This CDR3 comprises 15 residues. Trimming removed 5 bases from V and 0 bases from J, with 11 bases in between. Germline V gene data show CDR1 as MDHEN and CDR2 as SYDVKM. The CDR3, as DNA: TGTGCCAGCAGTACCATGGACAGCTCTGGAAACACCATATATTTT. It translates to CASSTMDSSGNTIYF.

The V call is TRBV5-5, the J call TRBJ2-2; a weak D match, TRBD1 (5 bases). The V gene's germline CDR1 is SGHKS and CDR2 YYEKEE (reference sequence). The CDR3 is made up of 14 amino acids. Trimming shortened V by 5 bases and J by 1 base, and 9 bases separated the two germline ends. In nucleotides, the CDR3 is TGTGCCAGCAGGCATGGACAGAACACCGGGGAGCTGTTTTTT. Translated, it gives CASRHGQNTGELFF.

The CDR3 region has the DNA TGCGCCAGCAGATCGGGCGGGGCGGGGGATAGGGTCATGAACACTGAAGCTTTCTTT. This codes for CASRSGGAGDRVMNTEAFF. V is TRBV5-1 and J is TRBJ1-1, with D possibly TRBD1 on 5 matching bases. Deletions cut 5 bases from V and 0 bases from J, with 26 bases between. CDR1 and CDR2 (germline): SGHRS, YFSETQ. CDR3 length: 19 residues.

The gene calls are TRBV29-1 and TRBJ2-5; tentatively, D is TRBD1 (5 bases). CDR1 is SQVTM and CDR2 is ANQGSEA in the germline V gene. There are 13 residues in the CDR3. With 6 bases removed from V and 4 bases from J, the gap between germline ends came to 15 bases. CDR3 loop: CSVGRVVGETQYF. The CDR3 DNA is TGCAGCGTCGGCAGGGTGGTTGGAGAGACCCAGTACTTC.

The V and J genes are TRBV18 and TRBJ2-1; D is possibly TRBD2 (5 bases). Germline V gene lookup returns CDR1 KGHSH and CDR2 LQKENI. V was shortened by 1 base and J by 9 bases, with 22 bases between the two germline ends. CDR3 length: 17 amino acids. CDR3 in DNA: TGTGCCAGCTCACCACGTCTCGGGGATCGATTGGTAGGTGAGCAGTTCTTC. As protein: CASSPRLGDRLVGEQFF.